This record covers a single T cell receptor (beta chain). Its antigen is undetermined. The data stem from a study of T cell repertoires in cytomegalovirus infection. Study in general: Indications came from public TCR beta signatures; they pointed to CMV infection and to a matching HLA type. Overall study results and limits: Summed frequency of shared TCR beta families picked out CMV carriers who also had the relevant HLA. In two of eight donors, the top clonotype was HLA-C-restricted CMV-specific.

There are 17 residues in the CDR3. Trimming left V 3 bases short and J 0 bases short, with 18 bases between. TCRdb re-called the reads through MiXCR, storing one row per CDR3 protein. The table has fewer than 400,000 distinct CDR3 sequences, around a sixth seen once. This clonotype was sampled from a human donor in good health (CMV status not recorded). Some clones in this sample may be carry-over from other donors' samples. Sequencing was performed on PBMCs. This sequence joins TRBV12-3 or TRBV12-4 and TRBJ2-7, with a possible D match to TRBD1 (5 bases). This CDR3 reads CASSLIGYQGDSYEQYF. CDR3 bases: TGTGCCAGCAGTTTGATCGGGTACCAGGGCGACTCCTACGAGCAGTACTTC.